The next 15 T cell receptor beta chains were all read from a single sample in a study of Graves' ophthalmopathy and Graves' hyperthyroidism. Amplification from RNA transcripts yielded the TCR beta CDR3 regions. HTBI primers were used in a first-round RT-PCR, which preceded a second-round multiplex PCR. TCRdb ran MiXCR on the multiplex PCR reads and lists one entry per CDR3 protein. Among 680,000 or so distinct CDR3 sequences, about a fifth were seen once, and the ten largest hold approximately 6.9%. Sequenced input: peripheral blood. Receptor source: a woman aged 18-29 years with stable Graves' hyperthyroidism. Some clones in this sample may be carry-over from other donors' samples.

V and J are TRBV10-1 and TRBJ2-7; 8 bases align to TRBD2. The CDR3 length is 14 residues. Germline V gene lookup returns CDR1 WNHNN and CDR2 SYGVQD (reference sequence). V trimming: 5 bases; J trimming: 4 bases; junction bases outside the gene matches: 7. The CDR3 nucleotides are TGCGCCAGCAGTTCGGGACTAGGTGGTTACGAGCAGTACTTC. Protein sequence: CASSSGLGGYEQYF.

This clonotype appeared a few times. This chain joins TRBV27 and TRBJ1-5; no definite D call. CDR1 is MNHEY, CDR2 SMNVEV, per germline (reference sequence). V was clipped by 1 base and J by 7 bases, with 11 bases between them. The CDR3 has 14 residues. The CDR3 DNA reads as TGTGCCAGCAGTTTATGGGGTGGAGGGCAGCCCCAGCATTTT. Protein: CASSLWGGGQPQHF.

Ten or more counts support this clonotype. The J gene is TRBJ2-6, the V gene TRBV15; D unresolved. Germline CDR1 is LNHNV and CDR2 is YYDKDF (reference sequence). The CDR3 extends over 16 amino acids. Trimming pared 0 bases from V and 0 bases from J, leaving 6 bases between. CDR3 DNA sequence: TGTGCCACCAGCAGAGATTGGCCCTCTGGGGCCAACGTCCTGACTTTC. It yields the protein CATSRDWPSGANVLTF.

This clonotype was recorded at least ten times. This sequence joins TRBV6-8 and TRBJ1-1, with 7 nucleotides matching TRBD1. The germline gives CDR1 MNHGY, CDR2 SAAAGT. This CDR3 spans 14 amino acids. J gave up 7 bases and V 2 bases, and 7 bases lay outside the gene matches. This chain's CDR3 is CASSYLEGAIEAFF. CDR3 bases: TGTGCCAGCAGTTACCTGGAGGGGGCCATTGAAGCTTTCTTT.

This rearrangement joins TRBV5-1 to TRBJ2-1; D call uncertain. Per the germline V gene, CDR1 is SGHRS and CDR2 is YFSETQ. V shed 7 bases and J shed 9 bases, with 17 bases lying between them. The CDR3 sequence is 13 residues long. The CDR3 nucleotides are TGCGCCAGCGGCGATAGGAGCGACGGTGAGCAGTTCTTC. As protein: CASGDRSDGEQFF.

CDR3 amino acids: CASSPGGDTQYF. CDR3 nucleotides: TGTGCCAGCTCACCAGGGGGGGATACGCAGTATTTT. This chain links TRBV18 with TRBJ2-3; D might be TRBD2 (6 bases). CDR1 and CDR2 from the germline V gene are KGHSH and LQKENI. V was pared by 2 bases and J by 6 bases, with 6 bases between. This CDR3 has 12 amino acids.

This clonotype has a count of ten or more. The chain uses TRBV6-2 or TRBV6-3 and TRBJ1-1, with unresolved D. This CDR3 region has 14 residues. Germline V gene lookup returns CDR1 MNHEY and CDR2 SVGEGT. The V gene lost 2 bases and the J gene lost 0 bases, with 7 bases spanning the gap. The CDR3 protein is CASSYEVMNTEAFF. The CDR3 nucleotides read TGTGCCAGCAGTTACGAAGTAATGAACACTGAAGCTTTCTTT.

This clonotype was found many times. This chain connects TRBV19 to TRBJ1-2, with D possibly matching TRBD1 (5 bases). V was pared by 7 bases and J by 7 bases, with 13 bases between. CDR1 and CDR2 (germline): LNHDA, SQIVND (reference sequence). The CDR3 has 12 residues. The CDR3 loop is CASTDTLVGYTF. The CDR3 coding sequence is TGTGCCAGTACGGACACCCTGGTTGGCTACACCTTC.

This clonotype has a count of ten or more. The chain combines TRBV12-3 or TRBV12-4 with TRBJ2-7, with a tentative D call TRBD1 (6 bases). The CDR3 has 14 amino acids. Deletions cut 2 bases from V and 2 bases from J, with 10 bases between. CDR3 bases: TGTGCCAGCAGTTTATCTGGGGGCGCCTACGAGCAGTACTTC. It specifies CASSLSGGAYEQYF.

This clonotype was detected ten times or more. V and J are TRBV6-2 or TRBV6-3 and TRBJ2-2; D gene unclear. Germline lookup yields CDR1 MNHEY and CDR2 SVGEGT. The length of the CDR3 is 13 residues. Trimming removed 6 bases from V and 4 bases from J, with 9 bases in between. CDR3: CASSLLITGELFF. CDR3 bases: TGTGCCAGCAGCCTCTTGATCACCGGGGAGCTGTTTTTT.

This chain links TRBV29-1 with TRBJ2-7, with 7 bases aligning to TRBD1. This CDR3 has 12 amino acids. Trimming took 7 bases from V and 3 from J; bases not matched to a gene: 6. The V gene's germline CDR1 is SQVTM and CDR2 ANQGSEA. The CDR3 nucleotides read TGCAGCGCCGGGGACAGCAACTACGAGCAGTACTTC. Protein product: CSAGDSNYEQYF.

Ten or more counts support this clonotype. The chain recombines TRBV29-1 with TRBJ1-1; a possible D gene is TRBD1 (5 bases). The CDR3 covers 13 residues. The germline V gene has CDR1 SQVTM and CDR2 ANQGSEA. V gave up 4 bases and J gave up 0 bases, with 9 bases separating them. The CDR3 DNA reads TGCAGCGTTGCGGGGGTCATGAACACTGAAGCTTTCTTT. Protein: CSVAGVMNTEAFF.

The chain uses TRBV6-1 and TRBJ2-3, with D uncertain. V lost 1 base to trimming and J lost 3 bases, with 17 bases between them. Per the germline V gene, CDR1 is MNHNS and CDR2 is SASEGT. The CDR3 length is 17 residues. CDR3 sequence reads: CASSEVDREVETDTQYF. The CDR3 DNA sequence: TGTGCCAGCAGTGAAGTTGACCGCGAAGTAGAAACAGATACGCAGTATTTT.

This clonotype showed up many times. The chain couples TRBV6-1 to TRBJ1-5; no clear D gene. The CDR3 runs 14 residues. Germline V lookup: CDR1 MNHNS, CDR2 SASEGT. V dropped 1 base and J dropped 0 bases, with 4 bases sitting between them. In DNA form, the CDR3 reads TGTGCCAGCAGTGAAGAGGGTAGCAATCAGCCCCAGCATTTT. This codes for CASSEEGSNQPQHF.

The table lists this clonotype with many counts. V and J are TRBV2 and TRBJ1-2, with unresolved D. The germline V gene encodes CDR1 SNHLY and CDR2 FYNNEI. This CDR3 comprises 15 residues. V was shortened by 6 bases and J by 7 bases, with 21 bases between the two germline ends. This CDR3 is CASRRIQGLKGGYTF. The CDR3 DNA reads as TGTGCCAGCAGAAGAATCCAAGGCCTGAAGGGTGGCTACACCTTC.